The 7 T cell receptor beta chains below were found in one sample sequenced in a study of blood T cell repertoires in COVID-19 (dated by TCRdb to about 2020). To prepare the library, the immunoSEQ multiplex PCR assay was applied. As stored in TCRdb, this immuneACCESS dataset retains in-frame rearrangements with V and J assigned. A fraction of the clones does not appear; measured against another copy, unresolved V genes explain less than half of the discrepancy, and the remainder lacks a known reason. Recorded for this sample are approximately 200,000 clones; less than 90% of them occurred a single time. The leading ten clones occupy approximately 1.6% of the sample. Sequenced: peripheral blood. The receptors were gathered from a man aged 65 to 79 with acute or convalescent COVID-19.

DNA of the CDR3: TGTGCCAGCAGAGGGGCCCTCGGGACCCAGTACTTC. Its translation is CASRGALGTQYF. The gene calls are TRBV12-3 or TRBV12-4 and TRBJ2-5; maybe TRBD1 (5 bases). There are 12 residues in the CDR3. V was trimmed by 6 bases and J by 7 bases, leaving 12 bases between them.

In nucleotides, the CDR3 is TGTGCCAGCAGACACGTCGGGACTAGCGGGAGGAATGAGCAGTTCTTC. It codes for CASRHVGTSGRNEQFF. The J gene is TRBJ2-1, the V gene TRBV3-1 (or the pseudogene TRBV3-2), with 15 bases matching TRBD2. Germline-derived CDR1 and CDR2 are LGHDT and YNNKEL (reference sequence). The V segment lost 6 bases and the J segment 7 bases; nucleotides outside the gene matches: 7. This CDR3 region has 16 residues.

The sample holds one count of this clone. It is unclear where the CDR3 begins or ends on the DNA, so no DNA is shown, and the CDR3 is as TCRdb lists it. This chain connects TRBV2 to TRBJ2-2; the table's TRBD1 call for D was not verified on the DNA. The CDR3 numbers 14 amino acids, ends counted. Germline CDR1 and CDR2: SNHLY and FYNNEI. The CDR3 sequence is CASILDRNTGELFF.

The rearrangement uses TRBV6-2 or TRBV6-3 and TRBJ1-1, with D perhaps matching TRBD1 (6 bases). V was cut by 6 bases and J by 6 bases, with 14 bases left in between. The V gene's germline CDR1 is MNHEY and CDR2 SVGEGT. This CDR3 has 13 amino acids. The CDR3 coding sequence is TGTGCCAGCAGCCGATACAGGGTTGCTGAAGCTTTCTTT. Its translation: CASSRYRVAEAFF.

The CDR3 bases are TGTGCCAGCAGCCTGAGGACGGGAGTACTTGGAGATACGCAGTATTTT. This translates into CASSLRTGVLGDTQYF. The rearrangement uses TRBV12-1 and TRBJ2-3; TRBD2 is the table's D call and was not checked against the DNA. TRBV12-1 is reported as a pseudogene. The CDR3 spans 16 residues.

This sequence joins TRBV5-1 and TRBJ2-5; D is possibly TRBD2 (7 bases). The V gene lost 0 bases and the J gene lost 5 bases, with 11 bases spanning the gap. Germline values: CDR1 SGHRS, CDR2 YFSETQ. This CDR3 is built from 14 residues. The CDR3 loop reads CASSLAGGLETQYF. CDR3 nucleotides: TGCGCCAGCAGCTTGGCCGGGGGGCTGGAGACCCAGTACTTC.

The CDR3 region is CASSSTEAGYGYTF. CDR3 in DNA: TGTGCCAGCAGTTCCACCGAGGCGGGGTATGGCTACACCTTC. V gene TRBV6-5 combines with J gene TRBJ1-2; D is unresolved. Germline V gene sequence: CDR1 MNHEY, CDR2 SVGAGI. There are 14 residues in the CDR3. Between the trimmed V and J ends, which lost 4 bases and 5 bases, there was a span of 14 bases.